The 27 T cell receptor beta chains presented below share a single source sample, sequenced in a study of T cells in Graves' hyperthyroidism and ophthalmopathy. Researchers amplified the TCR beta CDR3 regions from RNA transcripts. Initially, a first-round RT-PCR of the TCR CDR3 employed the HTBI primer set. TCRdb processed the multiplex PCR reads anew with MiXCR; each CDR3 protein has one entry. The table has approximately 740,000 distinct CDR3 sequences, 14% seen once. Sequences were obtained from blood. These receptors were taken from a woman under 30 with Graves' hyperthyroidism.

The sample holds many counts of this clonotype. The chain carries TRBV29-1 and TRBJ2-3; possible D gene TRBD1, 7 bases. The CDR3 runs to 13 residues. The germline V gene has CDR1 SQVTM and CDR2 ANQGSEA. V lost 5 bases and J 6 bases, leaving 15 bases between the germline ends. CDR3 loop: CSVQGGGSDTQYF. CDR3 coding DNA: TGCAGCGTTCAGGGGGGTGGAAGCGATACGCAGTATTTT.

The chain links TRBV30 to TRBJ2-7, with 8 bases identical to TRBD2. Trimming removed 0 bases from V and 4 bases from J; junction bases left unmatched: 8. CDR1 is GTSNPN and CDR2 is SVGIG in the germline V gene (reference sequence). This CDR3 comprises 15 residues. CDR3 sequence reads: CAWSVQSGSIYEQYF. CDR3 DNA: TGTGCCTGGAGTGTACAGAGCGGGAGTATATACGAGCAGTACTTC.

With regard to this clonotype: This may arise from a read error, as a much more abundant clone is one base away. The chain recombines TRBV20-1 with TRBJ2-7, with 7 bases identical to TRBD2. The J call may be faulty, since TRBJ2-1 better matches the DNA end. The CDR3 has 15 amino acids. Germline CDR1 and CDR2: DFQATT and SNEGSKA (reference sequence). CDR3 in amino acids: CSARDVASGVYEQFF. The CDR3 region has the DNA TGCAGTGCTAGAGATGTGGCTAGCGGCGTCTACGAGCAGTTCTTC.

This clonotype was recorded at least ten times. V usage is TRBV7-8 and J usage is TRBJ2-7; TRBD2 might be the D (5 bases). The germline V and J ends were trimmed by 2 bases and 2 bases, with 10 bases remaining between them. The CDR3 length is 14 residues. In germline, CDR1 is SGHVS, CDR2 FQNEAQ. Here the CDR3 reads CASSLLARTYEQYF. CDR3 DNA: TGTGCCAGCAGCTTACTAGCTAGGACCTACGAGCAGTACTTC.

This clonotype was observed many times. The chain employs TRBV7-9 and TRBJ2-7; no clear D gene. V lost 8 bases and J 2 bases, leaving 10 bases between the germline ends. Germline loops: CDR1 SEHNR, CDR2 FQNEAQ (reference sequence). The CDR3 runs 12 residues. The CDR3 loop reads CASGSSTYEQYF. The CDR3 DNA reads TGTGCCAGCGGTTCAAGTACCTACGAGCAGTACTTC.

The V call is TRBV20-1, the J call TRBJ2-7, with a tentative D call TRBD2 (6 bases). This CDR3 contains 11 residues. V lost 3 bases and J lost 3, with 6 bases in between. Germline V gives CDR1 DFQATT, CDR2 SNEGSKA (reference sequence). The CDR3 sequence: CSASGSYEQYF. The CDR3 region has the DNA TGCAGTGCTAGCGGGAGCTACGAGCAGTACTTC.

The rearrangement links TRBV2 to TRBJ2-7; 14 bases agree with TRBD2. The CDR3 loop spans 14 amino acids. With 5 bases clipped from V and 5 bases from J, the junction kept 2 bases outside the gene matches. Germline assignment: CDR1 SNHLY and CDR2 FYNNEI. The CDR3 spells CASSRLAGGNEQYF. The CDR3 coding sequence is TGTGCCAGCAGTCGACTAGCGGGAGGGAACGAGCAGTACTTC.

This clonotype was recorded many times. The chain combines TRBV28 with TRBJ2-1, with 7 bases that match TRBD1. This CDR3 comprises 15 residues. Germline CDR1 MDHEN, CDR2 SYDVKM. The V segment lost 4 bases and the J segment 8 bases; nucleotides outside the gene matches: 11. The CDR3 region has the DNA TGTGCCAGCAGTTCCACCCTCGAACAGGGGCATGAGCAGTTCTTC. It yields the protein CASSSTLEQGHEQFF.

The rearrangement links TRBV6-9 to TRBJ2-1; D is ambiguous. Trimming took 3 bases from V and 2 from J, leaving 11 bases between them. Germline lookup yields CDR1 MNHGY and CDR2 SVAAGI. The CDR3 runs to 15 residues. The CDR3 reads CASSYIEPAYNEQFF. In DNA form, the CDR3 reads TGTGCCAGCAGTTACATAGAACCAGCCTACAATGAGCAGTTCTTC.

This clonotype was detected a few times. The genes are TRBV7-9 and TRBJ2-7; D ambiguous. The CDR3 consists of 14 residues. V was trimmed by 1 base and J by 6 bases, leaving 13 bases between them. Germline loops: CDR1 SEHNR, CDR2 FQNEAQ (reference sequence). The CDR3: CASSLDLGPGEQYF. CDR3 nucleotide sequence: TGTGCCAGCAGCTTAGATTTAGGTCCTGGCGAGCAGTACTTC.

The V gene is TRBV4-1, the J gene TRBJ2-7; D is uncertain. The CDR3 is 15 residues long. V was clipped by 0 bases and J by 0 bases, with 9 bases between them. CDR1 and CDR2 from the germline V gene are MGHRA and YSYEKL. This CDR3 is CASSQETASSYEQYF. DNA for the CDR3: TGCGCCAGCAGCCAAGAGACCGCGAGCTCCTACGAGCAGTACTTC.

The J gene is TRBJ2-7, the V gene TRBV27; D not certain. The V end lost 6 bases, the J end lost 0 bases, and 12 bases lay between the germline ends. The CDR3 is 14 amino acids. CDR1 MNHEY and CDR2 SMNVEV come from the germline V gene (reference sequence). CDR3 region: CASRPGSSSYEQYF. The DNA for the CDR3 is TGTGCCAGCAGACCGGGCTCGAGCTCCTACGAGCAGTACTTC.

As to this clonotype: The conserved phenylalanine or tryptophan normally closing the CDR3 is absent here, so this likely arose from a read error. V usage is TRBV13 and J usage is TRBJ1-5; D is ambiguous. The ends were cut back, 5 bases at V and 5 bases at J, with 13 bases in the middle. Germline V gene data show CDR1 as PRHDT and CDR2 as FYEKMQ (reference sequence). The CDR3 sequence is 14 residues long. The CDR3 nucleotides read TGTGCCAGCAGCCACGGAGGGAGATATCAGCCCCAGCATTTA. This codes for CASSHGGRYQPQHL.

This clonotype was counted at least ten times. This chain uses TRBV12-3 or TRBV12-4 with TRBJ2-1, with D maybe TRBD1 (6 bases). The CDR3 sequence is 15 residues long. The ends were cut back, 6 bases at V and 5 bases at J, with 17 bases in the middle. CDR3 nucleotides: TGTGCCAGCAGCCCCCGGCTAGAGGGGGACAATGAGCAGTTCTTC. It specifies CASSPRLEGDNEQFF.

J is TRBJ1-3 and V is TRBV30; TRBD1 matches 9 bases. From germline, CDR1 is GTSNPN and CDR2 SVGIG (reference sequence). The CDR3 has 14 residues. Germline trimming cut 2 bases from V and 3 bases from J; bases unmatched to any gene: 2. The CDR3 sequence: CAWSTGGGGNTIYF. CDR3 coding DNA: TGTGCCTGGAGTACAGGGGGCGGTGGAAACACCATATATTTT.

The chain links TRBV6-1 to TRBJ2-5, with 7 bases fitting TRBD1. The CDR3 spans 10 residues. Germline CDR1 reads MNHNS; CDR2 reads SASEGT. The CDR3 region is CVGTEETQYF. In DNA, the CDR3 is TGTGTTGGGACAGAAGAGACCCAGTACTTC.

This chain connects TRBV5-6 to TRBJ2-1; D unclear. V gave up 2 bases and J gave up 6 bases, with 9 bases separating them. This CDR3 spans 13 amino acids. CDR1 and CDR2 (germline): SGHDT, YYEEEE. This CDR3 reads CASSFPRANEQFF. CDR3 sequence (DNA): TGTGCCAGCAGCTTCCCCCGTGCCAATGAGCAGTTCTTC.

This clonotype was observed a few times. This chain connects TRBV20-1 to TRBJ1-2; a possible D gene is TRBD1 (6 bases). The CDR3 spans 14 residues. Trimming took off 6 bases at V and 4 bases at J, with 18 bases between the two ends. Germline V gene data show CDR1 as DFQATT and CDR2 as SNEGSKA (reference sequence). In nucleotides, the CDR3 is TGCAGTGCCCCGACCGGACAGAACCGCTATGGCTACACCTTC. This encodes CSAPTGQNRYGYTF.

There are many counts of this clonotype. The chain couples TRBV9 to TRBJ2-2; D possibly uses TRBD1 or TRBD2 (5 bases each). In germline, CDR1 is SGDLS, CDR2 YYNGEE. The CDR3 spans 17 residues. With 0 bases removed from V and 8 bases from J, the gap between germline ends came to 20 bases. The chain's CDR3 is CASSVGGTPRMGGELFF. The CDR3 region has the DNA TGTGCCAGCAGCGTAGGAGGGACGCCGCGGATGGGAGGGGAGCTGTTTTTT.

This clonotype was seen a few times. The V and J genes are TRBV28 and TRBJ1-3; D uncertain. Per the germline V gene, CDR1 is MDHEN and CDR2 is SYDVKM. Trimming left V 5 bases short and J 0 bases short, with 8 bases between. The CDR3 contains 14 residues. For the CDR3, the DNA is TGTGCCAGCAGTACGTATAACTCTGGAAACACCATATATTTT. This codes for CASSTYNSGNTIYF. Combining the CDR3 with reference TRBV28 and TRBJ1-3 gives the whole variable domain DVKVTQSSRYLVKRTGEKVFLECVQDMDHENMFWYRQDPGLGLRLIYFSYDVKMKEKGDIPEGYSVSREKKERFSLILESASTNQTSMYLCASSTYNSGNTIYFGEGSWLTVV.

This clonotype has a count of ten or more. V and J are TRBV10-3 and TRBJ2-5; D gene uncertain. The CDR3 has 12 amino acids. Germline V CDR1 and CDR2: ENHRY, SYGVKD. V was clipped by 2 bases and J by 5 bases, with 6 bases between them. CDR3 nucleotides: TGTGCCATCAGTGAGGGACCGGAGACCCAGTACTTC. Protein sequence: CAISEGPETQYF.

This clonotype has a handful of counts. The rearrangement joins TRBV10-3 to TRBJ2-1; 11 bases fit TRBD2. Trimming cost V 4 bases and J 4 bases; bases outside gene matches: 9. Looked up from germline, CDR1 is ENHRY and CDR2 is SYGVKD. This CDR3 is 17 amino acids long. The CDR3 reads CAISGLPGLAGYNEQFF. The CDR3 DNA is TGTGCCATCAGTGGACTACCCGGACTAGCGGGTTACAATGAGCAGTTCTTC.

The V call is TRBV18, the J call TRBJ2-5; 7 positions agree with TRBD2. Looked up from germline, CDR1 is KGHSH and CDR2 is LQKENI. V shed 6 bases, J shed 1 base, and the junction held 17 bases outside the gene matches. The CDR3 covers 18 residues. CDR3 coding DNA: TGTGCCAGCTCCCCGAATCGCCTAACAAGCGGGATCCAAGAGACCCAGTACTTC. As protein: CASSPNRLTSGIQETQYF. Looking up the rest from reference TRBV18 and TRBJ2-5 gives the full variable domain: NAGVMQNPRHLVRRRGQEARLRCSPMKGHSHVYWYRQLPEEGLKFMVYLQKENIIDESGMPKERFSAEFPKEGPSILRIQQVVRGDSAAYFCASSPNRLTSGIQETQYFGPGTRLLVL.

There are many counts of this clonotype. The chain links TRBV12-3 or TRBV12-4 to TRBJ1-1; the match to TRBD1 covers 7 bases. This CDR3 is 17 amino acids long. The trim removed 5 bases at V and 0 bases at J, leaving 12 bases unmatched. This CDR3 reads CASSSIGGGRMNTEAFF. The DNA for the CDR3 is TGTGCCAGCAGTAGCATAGGGGGCGGCCGTATGAACACTGAAGCTTTCTTT.

On this clonotype: This could be a read error, since a much larger clone is one nucleotide away. The rearrangement joins TRBV14 to TRBJ1-4; weak D call: TRBD1 (5 bases). The CDR3 extends over 12 amino acids. Germline-derived CDR1 and CDR2 are SGHDN and FVKESK. V shed 4 bases and J shed 8 bases, with 8 bases lying between them. The CDR3 spells CASSPWGEKLFF. CDR3 bases: TGTGCCAGCAGCCCCTGGGGGGAAAAACTGTTTTTT.

This chain uses TRBV29-1 with TRBJ2-7; a weak D match, TRBD1 (5 bases). Trimming left V 4 bases short and J 2 bases short, with 12 bases between. CDR1 is SQVTM, CDR2 ANQGSEA, per germline. The length of the CDR3 is 13 residues. The CDR3 reads CSVVGHEAYEQYF. The CDR3 bases are TGCAGCGTTGTAGGACACGAGGCCTACGAGCAGTACTTC.

This clonotype was counted a few times. The chain couples TRBV7-8 to TRBJ1-4; D might be TRBD1 (5 bases). The CDR3 extends over 15 amino acids. Trimming removed 1 base at V and 5 bases at J, with 11 bases between. Germline CDR1 and CDR2: SGHVS and FQNEAQ. CDR3 bases: TGTGCCAGCAGCTTAGAGGGGTTCAAAAATGAAAAACTGTTTTTT. As protein: CASSLEGFKNEKLFF.